The 28 T cell receptor beta chains in this list originate from one sample, sequenced in a study of blood T cells in healthy people across ages. A second 7 to 11 cycle PCR used barcoded and J-beta primers. TCRdb re-analysed the 5' RACE reads in MiXCR, keeping a single row per CDR3 protein. The repertoire holds more than 800,000 distinct CDR3 sequences, with 29% as singletons. Sequences were obtained from blood. These receptors came from a woman older than 75 in good health.

With respect to this clonotype: An end of the junction does not agree with germline; a read error may underlie this. The chain uses TRBV3-1 and TRBJ1-6, with 7 bases fitting TRBD1. This CDR3 is 15 amino acids long. The germline gives CDR1 LGHDT, CDR2 YNNKEL (reference sequence). Here the CDR3 reads CTSSQGTAYNSPLHF. In DNA form, the CDR3 reads TGTACCAGCAGCCAAGGGACAGCCTATAATTCACCCCTCCACTTT.

This chain connects TRBV5-5 to TRBJ2-1; D possibly corresponds to TRBD1 (6 bases). This CDR3 is built from 16 residues. V was trimmed by 1 base and J by 2 bases, leaving 13 bases between them. Germline CDR1 SGHKS, CDR2 YYEKEE (reference sequence). The CDR3 protein is CASSLWSGQTYNEQFF. CDR3 nucleotides: TGTGCCAGCAGCTTGTGGAGTGGACAGACCTACAATGAGCAGTTCTTC. Looking up the rest from reference TRBV5-5 and TRBJ2-1 gives the full variable domain: DAGVTQSPTHLIKTRGQQVTLRCSPISGHKSVSWYQQVLGQGPQFIFQYYEKEERGRGNFPDRFSARQFPNYSSELNVNALLLGDSALYLCASSLWSGQTYNEQFFGPGTRLTVL.

In this sample, this clonotype turned up many times. The chain has TRBV20-1 and TRBJ2-5; 11 bases map to TRBD2. Looked up from germline, CDR1 is DFQATT and CDR2 is SNEGSKA (reference sequence). This CDR3 region has 15 residues. The V segment lost 3 bases and the J segment 4 bases; nucleotides outside the gene matches: 7. The CDR3 DNA reads as TGCAGTGCTAGCACTAGCGGGGGTTCAGGAGAGACCCAGTACTTC. This sequence encodes CSASTSGGSGETQYF.

This clonotype was seen many times. The chain is built from TRBV29-1 and TRBJ1-4, with TRBD1 matching 8 bases. V was pared by 4 bases and J by 8 bases, with 6 bases of the junction left unmatched. Germline V lookup: CDR1 SQVTM, CDR2 ANQGSEA. The CDR3 runs to 13 residues. The CDR3 region has the DNA TGCAGCGTTGTGGACAGGGAGAGCGAAAAACTGTTTTTT. This gives the protein CSVVDRESEKLFF.

Comments on this clonotype: This sequence may be a read error, since a much larger clone differs from it by one base. The rearrangement uses TRBV4-1 and TRBJ2-7; no reliable D call. The DNA end is a closer match to TRBJ2-5, so the J assignment may be wrong. This CDR3 is 15 amino acids long. In germline, CDR1 is MGHRA, CDR2 YSYEKL. The CDR3 bases are TGCACCAGCAGCCAAGATCACAGTGGTTGGGAGACCCAGTACTTC. It is translated as CTSSQDHSGWETQYF.

About this clonotype: A much larger clonotype is one base distant, so this may be a read error. This chain uses TRBV6-4 with TRBJ2-5; D is undetermined. The assigned J gene may be wrong: the sequence end matches TRBJ2-7 better. This CDR3 is 13 amino acids long. CDR1 is MRHNA, CDR2 SNTAGT, per germline. The DNA for the CDR3 is TGTGCCAGCACCCTAATGGAGAGCTACGAGCAGTACTTC. Translation gives CASTLMESYEQYF.

This clonotype was detected many times. The CDR3 coding sequence is TGTGCCAGCAGCGTTCAGACAGGGAGTGATGGCTACACCTTC. This encodes CASSVQTGSDGYTF. The chain recombines TRBV9 with TRBJ1-2, with 7 bases aligning to TRBD1. This CDR3 is 14 amino acids long. V shed 2 bases, J shed 6 bases, and the junction held 7 bases outside the gene matches. Looked up from germline, CDR1 is SGDLS and CDR2 is YYNGEE.

The gene calls are TRBV6-5 and TRBJ2-5; D ambiguous. The germline CDR1 and CDR2 sequences are MNHEY and SVGAGI. The length of the CDR3 is 16 residues. V lost 6 bases and J lost 0, with 17 bases in between. The CDR3 loop is CASSPGWRIHQETQYF. The DNA for the CDR3 is TGTGCCAGCAGCCCCGGCTGGAGAATCCACCAAGAGACCCAGTACTTC.

This clonotype was found once. A junction boundary mismatches the germline segment, possibly from a read error. The chain employs TRBV7-2 and TRBJ2-5; 9 bases are shared with TRBD2. Germline CDR1 is SGHTA and CDR2 is FQGNSA. The CDR3 consists of 14 residues. CDR3 nucleotides: TGTGCCAGCAGCTTAAGCGGGAGGAAAGAGACCCGGTACTTC. The encoded protein is CASSLSGRKETRYF.

This clonotype has at least ten counts. The chain links TRBV7-2 to TRBJ2-7; 9 bases agree with TRBD2. In germline, CDR1 is SGHTA, CDR2 FQGNSA. The CDR3 is made up of 14 amino acids. The J segment lost 6 bases and the V segment lost 8 bases, leaving 11 bases of the junction unmatched. CDR3 nucleotides: TGTGCCAGCGGCGAGGGGGTACTAGCGGGCGAGCAGTACTTC. This sequence encodes CASGEGVLAGEQYF.

This clonotype was seen many times. The V gene is TRBV7-2, the J gene TRBJ1-1; no clear D. Germline V lookup: CDR1 SGHTA, CDR2 FQGNSA. Trimming took off 7 bases at V and 3 bases at J, with 6 bases between the two ends. The CDR3 covers 11 residues. CDR3 sequence reads: CASIRYTEAFF. Written as DNA, the CDR3 is TGTGCCAGCATCCGGTACACTGAAGCTTTCTTT. Supplemented by reference TRBV7-2 and TRBJ1-1, the full variable domain reads GAGVSQSPSNKVTEKGKDVELRCDPISGHTALYWYRQSLGQGLEFLIYFQGNSAPDKSGLPSDRFSAERTGGSVSTLTIQRTQQEDSAVYLCASIRYTEAFFGQGTRLTVV.

The chain combines TRBV20-1 with TRBJ1-2; D is unclear. Germline V gene sequence: CDR1 DFQATT, CDR2 SNEGSKA (reference sequence). The V end lost 3 bases, the J end lost 2 bases, and 13 bases lay between the germline ends. The CDR3 length is 14 residues. This chain's CDR3 is CSASPKGMNYGYTF. The CDR3 DNA reads TGCAGTGCTAGCCCGAAAGGGATGAACTATGGCTACACCTTC.

The table lists this clonotype with many counts. The chain employs TRBV12-3 or TRBV12-4 and TRBJ1-1; D gene ambiguous. The CDR3 extends over 11 amino acids. V was shortened by 10 bases and J by 8 bases, with 14 bases between the two germline ends. The CDR3 bases are TGTGCCATACTTCTCCCGCGGGAAGCTTTCTTT. Translation gives CAILLPREAFF.

J is TRBJ1-1 and V is TRBV20-1; D ambiguous. Germline V gene sequence: CDR1 DFQATT, CDR2 SNEGSKA (reference sequence). The CDR3 spans 10 residues. V lost 1 base, J lost 6 bases, and 3 bases lay in between. CDR3 bases: TGCAGTGCTAGAGTCCCTGAAGCTTTCTTT. It encodes CSARVPEAFF.

This clonotype appeared many times. The rearrangement joins TRBV12-3 or TRBV12-4 to TRBJ2-4, with TRBD2 matching 7 bases. The CDR3 has 16 residues. V lost 3 bases, J lost 5 bases, and 10 bases stayed unmatched. This chain's CDR3 is CASSFMGRAGQNIQYF. As DNA, the CDR3 is TGTGCCAGCAGTTTCATGGGGAGGGCGGGCCAAAACATTCAGTACTTC.

This clonotype has more than one count but fewer than ten. The V gene is TRBV20-1, the J gene TRBJ1-4; D remains ambiguous. Germline V gene sequence: CDR1 DFQATT, CDR2 SNEGSKA (reference sequence). Trimming took off 2 bases at V and 4 bases at J, with 2 bases between the two ends. The CDR3 length is 11 residues. The CDR3 sequence is CSARLNEKLFF. CDR3 bases: TGCAGTGCTAGACTTAATGAAAAACTGTTTTTT.

In its sample, this clonotype was seen many times. This CDR3 reads CATSWGNNGYTF. In DNA form, the CDR3 reads TGTGCCACCAGTTGGGGGAACAATGGCTACACCTTC. The chain employs TRBV24-1 and TRBJ1-2; weak D call: TRBD1 (5 bases). This CDR3 is 12 amino acids long. The germline V gene has CDR1 KGHDR and CDR2 SFDVKD. V lost 6 bases and J 6 bases, leaving 10 bases between the germline ends.

This clonotype was observed a handful of times. This rearrangement joins TRBV6-5 to TRBJ1-6; 7 positions match TRBD1. The CDR3 sequence is 14 residues long. Germline trimming cut 2 bases from V and 10 bases from J; bases unmatched to any gene: 5. Germline values: CDR1 MNHEY, CDR2 SVGAGI. This CDR3 reads CASSYRGQTSPLHF. The CDR3 DNA reads as TGTGCCAGCAGTTACCGGGGACAGACATCACCCCTCCACTTT.

This clonotype has at least ten counts. The genes are TRBV29-1 and TRBJ1-5, with 7 bases matching TRBD1. CDR1 SQVTM and CDR2 ANQGSEA come from the germline V gene. V was clipped by 6 bases and J by 0 bases; unmatched bases: 5. The CDR3 loop spans 14 amino acids. The CDR3 loop reads CSVRTGISNQPQHF. CDR3 nucleotides: TGCAGCGTCCGGACAGGTATTAGCAATCAGCCCCAGCATTTT.

This clonotype was seen ten or more times. The V call is TRBV29-1, the J call TRBJ2-2, with TRBD1 matching over 8 bases. J was trimmed by 4 bases and V by 6 bases; bases with no gene match: 7. The CDR3 spans 14 residues. From germline, CDR1 is SQVTM and CDR2 ANQGSEA. CDR3 sequence (DNA): TGCAGCGTGACGAACAGGGGGGTCACCGGGGAGCTGTTTTTT. Translating it yields CSVTNRGVTGELFF.

As regards this clonotype: Given a much more abundant clone one base away, this may be a read error. J is TRBJ2-5 and V is TRBV5-1; TRBD2 aligns across 13 bases. Near its end, the DNA agrees better with TRBJ2-1, so the J call may be wrong. The CDR3 runs 17 residues. Germline assignment: CDR1 SGHRS and CDR2 YFSETQ. This chain's CDR3 is CASSFTSGGAYQETQFF. The CDR3 DNA reads TGCGCCAGCAGCTTCACTAGCGGGGGGGCGTACCAAGAGACCCAGTTCTTC.

This clonotype was observed a few times. J is TRBJ1-2 and V is TRBV28; D not resolved. Trimming shortened V by 5 bases and J by 8 bases, and 18 bases separated the two germline ends. This CDR3 is built from 14 residues. CDR1 MDHEN and CDR2 SYDVKM come from the germline V gene. The DNA for the CDR3 is TGTGCCAGCAGTCCACCTCAAATTTCTAACGGCTACACCTTC. It specifies CASSPPQISNGYTF.

In its sample, this clonotype was seen many times. V and J are TRBV18 and TRBJ2-1; the D gene is possibly TRBD1 (5 bases). Germline assignment: CDR1 KGHSH and CDR2 LQKENI. The V end was cut by 8 bases, the J end by 1 base, with 18 bases between. The CDR3 contains 16 residues. CDR3 residues: CASSPPGAGSYNEQFF. For the CDR3, the DNA is TGTGCCAGCAGCCCACCTGGGGCAGGGTCCTACAATGAGCAGTTCTTC.

The chain is built from TRBV20-1 and TRBJ1-1, with TRBD1 matching 9 bases. V trimming: 3 bases; J trimming: 5 bases; junction bases outside the gene matches: 10. This CDR3 is 15 amino acids long. The germline CDR1 and CDR2 sequences are DFQATT and SNEGSKA (reference sequence). CDR3: CSASRDRVSRTEAFF. The CDR3 DNA follows: TGCAGTGCTAGTAGGGACAGGGTGAGCAGAACTGAAGCTTTCTTT.

This clonotype has only a few counts. It may be a read error: a sequence one base away is much more abundant. No conserved phenylalanine or tryptophan is present at the end of the CDR3, so a read error is the likely explanation. The rearrangement uses TRBV7-9 and TRBJ2-1; D is unresolved. In germline, CDR1 is SEHNR, CDR2 FQNEAQ (reference sequence). The CDR3 runs 12 residues. This chain's CDR3 is CARQPVVGEQFL. The CDR3 DNA sequence: TGTGCTCGCCAGCCCGTTGTTGGTGAGCAGTTCTTA.

This clonotype was counted many times. The J gene is TRBJ1-6, the V gene TRBV5-5; 9 bases are shared with TRBD1. Trimming took 4 bases from V and 9 from J; bases not matched to a gene: 8. The CDR3 totals 15 residues. Looked up from germline, CDR1 is SGHKS and CDR2 is YYEKEE (reference sequence). CDR3 sequence reads: CASSTAGTGRSPLHF. The CDR3 bases are TGTGCCAGCAGCACCGCCGGGACAGGGCGTTCACCCCTCCACTTT.

This clonotype appeared once. With a much larger clone just one base away, this may be a read error. The chain couples TRBV7-2 to TRBJ2-3; D possibly matches TRBD1 or TRBD2 (5 bases each). Per germline, CDR1 SGHTA and CDR2 FQGNSA. The CDR3 contains 13 residues. Written as DNA, the CDR3 is TGTGCCAGCACTACCGGGGCCTTGGGTACGCGGTATTTT. Amino acids: CASTTGALGTRYF.

This clonotype was counted between two and nine times. The chain employs TRBV11-2 and TRBJ2-2; D is ambiguous. V lost 8 bases and J lost 0, with 16 bases in between. Germline loops: CDR1 SGHAT, CDR2 FQNNGV. The length of the CDR3 is 16 residues. The CDR3 sequence is CASVPSRLTNTGELFF. CDR3 in DNA: TGTGCCAGCGTACCTAGTCGGCTTACGAACACCGGGGAGCTGTTTTTT.